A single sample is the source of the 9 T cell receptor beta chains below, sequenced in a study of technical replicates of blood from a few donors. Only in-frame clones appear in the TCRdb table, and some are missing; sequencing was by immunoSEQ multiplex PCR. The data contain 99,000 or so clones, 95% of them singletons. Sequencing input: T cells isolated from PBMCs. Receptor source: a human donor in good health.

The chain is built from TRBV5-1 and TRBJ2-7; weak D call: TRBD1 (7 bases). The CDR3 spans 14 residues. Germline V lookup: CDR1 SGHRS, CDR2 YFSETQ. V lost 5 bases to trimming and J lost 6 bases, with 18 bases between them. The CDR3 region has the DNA TGCGCCAGCAGTGTGTCGGCAGGGGGACTCGAGCAGTACTTC. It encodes CASSVSAGGLEQYF. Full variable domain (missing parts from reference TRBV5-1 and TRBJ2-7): KAGVTQTPRYLIKTRGQQVTLSCSPISGHRSVSWYQQTPGQGLQFLFEYFSETQRNKGNFPGRFSGRQFSNSRSEMNVSTLELGDSALYLCASSVSAGGLEQYFGPGTRLTVT.

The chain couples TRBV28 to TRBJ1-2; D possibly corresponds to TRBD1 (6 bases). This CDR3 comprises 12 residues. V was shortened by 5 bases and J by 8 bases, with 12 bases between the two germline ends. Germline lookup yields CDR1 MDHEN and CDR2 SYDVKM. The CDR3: CASSQQGRGYTF. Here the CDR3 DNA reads TGTGCCAGCAGTCAACAGGGTAGAGGCTACACCTTC.

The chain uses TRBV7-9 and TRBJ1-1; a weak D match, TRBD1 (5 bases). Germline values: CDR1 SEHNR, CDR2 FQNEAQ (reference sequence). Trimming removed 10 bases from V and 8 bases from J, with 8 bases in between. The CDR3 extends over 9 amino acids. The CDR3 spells CATPGEAFF. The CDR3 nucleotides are TGTGCCACCCCAGGGGAAGCTTTCTTT.

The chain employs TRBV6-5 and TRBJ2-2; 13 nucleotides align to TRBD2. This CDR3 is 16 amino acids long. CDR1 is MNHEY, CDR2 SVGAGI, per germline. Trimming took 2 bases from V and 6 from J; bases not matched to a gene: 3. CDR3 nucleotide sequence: TGTGCCAGCAGTTACCGCGGACTAGCGGGAGCCGGGGAGCTGTTTTTT. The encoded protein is CASSYRGLAGAGELFF.

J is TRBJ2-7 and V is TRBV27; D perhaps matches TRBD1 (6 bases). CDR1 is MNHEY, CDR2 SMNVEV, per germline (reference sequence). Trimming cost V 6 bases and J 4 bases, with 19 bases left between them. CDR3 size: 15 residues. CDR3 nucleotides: TGTGCCAGCAGCTCCCCCGACAGGTTCCCTTACGAGCAGTACTTC. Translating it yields CASSSPDRFPYEQYF.

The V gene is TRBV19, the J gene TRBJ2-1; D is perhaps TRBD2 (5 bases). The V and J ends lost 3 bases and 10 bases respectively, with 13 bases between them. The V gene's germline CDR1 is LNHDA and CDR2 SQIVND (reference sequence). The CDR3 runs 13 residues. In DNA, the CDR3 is TGTGCCAGTAGTATCGCGACTATCTACGAGCAGTTCTTC. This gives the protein CASSIATIYEQFF.

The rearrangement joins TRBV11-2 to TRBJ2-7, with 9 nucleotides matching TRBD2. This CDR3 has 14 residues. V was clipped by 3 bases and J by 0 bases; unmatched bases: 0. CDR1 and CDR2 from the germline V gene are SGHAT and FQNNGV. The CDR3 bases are TGTGCCAGCAGCTTTAGCGGGAGCTCCTACGAGCAGTACTTC. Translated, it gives CASSFSGSSYEQYF.

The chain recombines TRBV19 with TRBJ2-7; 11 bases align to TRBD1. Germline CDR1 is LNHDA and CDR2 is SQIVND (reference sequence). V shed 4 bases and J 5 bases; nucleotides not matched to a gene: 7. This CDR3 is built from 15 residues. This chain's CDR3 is CASSNIMDRGHEQYF. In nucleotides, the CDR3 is TGTGCCAGTAGTAATATTATGGACAGGGGGCACGAGCAGTACTTC.

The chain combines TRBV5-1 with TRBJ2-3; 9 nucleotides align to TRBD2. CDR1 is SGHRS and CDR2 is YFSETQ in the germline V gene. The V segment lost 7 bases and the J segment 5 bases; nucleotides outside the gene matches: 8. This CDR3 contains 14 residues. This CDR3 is CASSGVAGEDTQYF. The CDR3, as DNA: TGCGCCAGCTCCGGGGTAGCGGGAGAAGATACGCAGTATTTT.